The following is a T cell receptor (beta chain) sequence with its context. TCRdb's table, derived via immunoSEQ multiplex PCR, lists solely in-frame clones and lacks some. This sample has 270,000 or so clones, with under 90% found just once. These data come from a study of blood T cell repertoires in COVID-19. Unmatched junction bases numbered 8, after V lost 6 bases and J lost 5 bases. This CDR3 region has 15 residues. Germline V CDR1 and CDR2: MDHEN, SYDVKM. The chain links TRBV28 to TRBJ1-1, with 11 positions matching TRBD1. This TCR was recovered from a middle-aged woman who had recovered from COVID-19. Input material: peripheral blood. The CDR3: CASSIGGTGGTEAFF. In DNA form, the CDR3 reads TGTGCCAGCAGCATTGGAGGGACAGGGGGTACTGAAGCTTTCTTT.